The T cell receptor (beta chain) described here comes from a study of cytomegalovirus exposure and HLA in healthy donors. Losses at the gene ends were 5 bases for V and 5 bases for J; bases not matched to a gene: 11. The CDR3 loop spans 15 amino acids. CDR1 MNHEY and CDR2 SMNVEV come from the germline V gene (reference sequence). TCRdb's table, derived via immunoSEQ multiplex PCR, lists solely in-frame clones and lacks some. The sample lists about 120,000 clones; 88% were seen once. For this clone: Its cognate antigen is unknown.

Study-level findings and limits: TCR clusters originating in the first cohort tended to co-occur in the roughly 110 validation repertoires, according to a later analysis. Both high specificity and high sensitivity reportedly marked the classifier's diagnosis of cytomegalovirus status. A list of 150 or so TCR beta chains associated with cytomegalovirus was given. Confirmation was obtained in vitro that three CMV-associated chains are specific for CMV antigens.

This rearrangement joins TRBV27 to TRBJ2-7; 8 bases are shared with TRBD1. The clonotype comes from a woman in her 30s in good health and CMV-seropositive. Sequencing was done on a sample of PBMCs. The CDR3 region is CASSPGWTGTHEQYF. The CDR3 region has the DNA TGTGCCAGCAGTCCTGGATGGACAGGGACCCACGAGCAGTACTTC.